This T cell receptor beta chain comes out of a study of CD8 T cells in ankylosing spondylitis. This clonotype was counted between two and nine times. V dropped 2 bases and J dropped 4 bases, with 9 bases sitting between them. The CDR3 is made up of 13 amino acids. Germline assignment: CDR1 SNHLY and CDR2 FYNNEI. Libraries for TCR beta were made by quantitative 5'-RACE with molecular barcodes. TCRdb reanalysed the 5' RACE reads using MiXCR and keeps one entry per CDR3 protein. The sample has a few hundred thousand distinct CDR3 sequences; 20% are singletons. Sequencing input: blood, either unsorted or a sorted T cell fraction (not recorded which). The gene calls are TRBV2 and TRBJ2-7, with D perhaps TRBD2 (5 bases). This receptor was identified in a male donor with ankylosing spondylitis or in good health (not recorded which). CDR3 DNA sequence: TGTGCCAGCAGTGAATCGTCGGGATACGAGCAGTACTTC. Its translation is CASSESSGYEQYF.